This TCR beta chain was retrieved from a study of blood T cells in healthy people across ages (dated by TCRdb to between 2015 and 2016). In the study overall: In model experiments, roughly one uniquely barcoded TCR beta cDNA molecule per two T cells was captured by template switching. To track age-related changes in TCR beta repertoire diversity, the study relied on deep sequencing normalized with unique cDNA molecular identifiers. Four age groups were formed from the donors: young (average 16 years), middle-aged (approximately 40), aged (roughly 59) and long-lived (less than 85). To avoid experimental bias, donors of different ages were randomly spread across the sequencing lanes. The study analyzed two additional independent replicas of 1 million unique cDNA reads from the same blood draw for two donors, one aged 18 to 29 and one aged 80 or older.

This clonotype occurred a few times. It lacks a known antigen. No clone much larger than this one lies a single base away; base qualities are absent. Points the paper makes about the study in general: Donor CMV infection status was unknown, potentially confounding age-related changes in expanded clonotypes. Estimates of total diversity based on one million sequenced T cells were regarded as lower bounds and as underestimates. Observed TCR beta diversity per million T cells fell roughly linearly with age, and a significant reduction was already apparent by age about 38. Since profiling was done on bulk unsorted PBMCs, naive and antigen-experienced compartments could not be conclusively compared. A strong correlation was found between observed TCR beta diversity and the percentage of naive T cells measured by flow cytometry. Compared with the aged group, the long-lived group had more naive CD4+ T cells, fewer expanded clones and increased TCR diversity, a pattern suggesting age selection.

The library was prepared using 5' RACE. The sequencing machine was an Illumina HiSeq 2500. A second PCR of roughly 7 to 11 cycles was performed with a sample-barcoded 5' primer and a J-beta primer mix. A template-switch 5' adaptor carrying 12 random nucleotides introduced a unique molecular identifier onto each TCR beta cDNA molecule. At least 3 million CDR3-containing paired-end reads were obtained from each sample. First-strand cDNA was synthesized from all RNA with the Mint cDNA synthesis kit, primed by a TRBC-specific oligonucleotide. Following uracil-DNA glycosylase treatment, all cDNA underwent a first 18-cycle PCR with the universal primers M1SS and BC2_uni_R. The paper's data handling went like this. For normalization, 1 million high-quality reads were randomly selected from each sample, with every read carrying a distinct molecular identifier. Instead of being binned into consensus sequences, reads with shared molecular identifiers were discarded. MiTCR, with a Q25 quality threshold and the strictest error-elimination algorithm, was used for CDR3 identification, clonotype clustering and error correction. Lower-bound total TCR beta diversity was estimated with a nonparametric unseen species model using Euler transformation. The public reads were quality trimmed at Q25 with fastp and then assembled into clones with MiXCR by TCRdb, keeping productive beta chains. Each record represents a unique CDR3 protein, reported with the most common genes and DNA among its rows. These V and J calls rely on TCRdb rather than the paper's analysis. The sample table contains 1.5 million or so distinct CDR3 sequences; only one count was recorded for around 39% of them. The ten largest clones add up to under 8% of the sample.

The germline V gene gives CDR1 as ENHRY and CDR2 as SYGVKD. After removal of 4 bases from V and 15 bases from J, the junction retains 10 bases not matched to a gene. The CDR3 contains 13 residues, cysteine and phenylalanine counted. Only the CDR3 portion is preserved as DNA: 39 bases, with reading frame beginning at the first base. Systemically healthy Caucasian individuals from Russia, 35 to 40 in total and aged about 6 to 90 years, were included as donors. Ten milliliters of peripheral blood were drawn from each donor into EDTA-treated Vacutainer tubes. PBMCs were isolated by Ficoll-Paque density-gradient centrifugation, with at least 6 million obtained per sample. Total RNA, at least 6 micrograms per sample, was extracted from PBMCs with Trizol reagent. The percentages of naive CD45RAhigh/CD27high T cells were determined by flow cytometry on a PBMC aliquot from every donor.

The clonotype was recovered from a woman younger than 30 in good health. The sequenced sample consisted of blood. The chain is encoded by TRBV10-3 joined to TRBJ2-1; the junction holds 9 bases that match TRBD2. CDR3 sequence: CAISGGSGSLWFF. The DNA sequence is TGTGCCATCAGTGGAGGTAGCGGGAGCCTGTGGTTCTTC.